The present T cell receptor (beta chain) was sequenced within a study of OX40 agonist ivuxolimab in advanced cancers. Study-wide context: Ivuxolimab, an agonistic anti-OX40 (CD134) antibody, was given to patients. Checkpoint inhibitors had been given previously to about 40% of patients. Among those enrolled, mean age was about 63 years (range about 23 to 80) and 75% to 90% were male.

The method was immunoSEQ multiplex PCR; TCRdb's version includes in-frame clones alone and lacks a portion of them. The sample lists tens of thousands of clones; around 90% were seen once. About this clone itself: Its specificity is not known.

General observations from the study: By week 6 at 0.1 to 3.0 mg/kg, blood CD4+ and CD8+ T cells had expanded clonally.

The CDR3 loop spans 11 amino acids. CDR1 is MDHEN and CDR2 is SYDVKM in the germline V gene. Trimming took off 5 bases at V and 3 bases at J, with 5 bases between the two ends. This TCR came from an adult with an advanced solid tumor such as melanoma, head and neck, liver or kidney cancer. The sequenced sample was CD4+ or CD8+ T cells sorted from blood, obtained in a trial of the OX40 agonist ivuxolimab. The V and J genes are TRBV28 and TRBJ2-7; D remains unclear. In DNA, the CDR3 is TGTGCCAGCAGTACCTTCTACGAGCAGTACTTC. This translates into CASSTFYEQYF.